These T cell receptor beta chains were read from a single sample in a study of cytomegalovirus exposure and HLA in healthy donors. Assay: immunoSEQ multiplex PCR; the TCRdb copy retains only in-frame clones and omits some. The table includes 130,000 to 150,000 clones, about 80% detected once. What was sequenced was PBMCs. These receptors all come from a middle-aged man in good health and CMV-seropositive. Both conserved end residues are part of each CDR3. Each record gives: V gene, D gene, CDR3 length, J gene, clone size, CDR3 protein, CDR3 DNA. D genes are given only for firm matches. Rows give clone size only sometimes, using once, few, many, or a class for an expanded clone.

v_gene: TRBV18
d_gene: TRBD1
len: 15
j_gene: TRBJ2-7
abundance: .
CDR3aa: CASSLGQGALAEQYF
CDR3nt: TGTGCCAGCTCACTCGGACAGGGGGCGTTGGCCGAGCAGTACTTC

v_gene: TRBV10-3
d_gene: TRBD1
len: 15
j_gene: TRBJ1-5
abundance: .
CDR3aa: CAISGTDYSNQSQHF
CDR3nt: TGTGCCATCAGCGGGACAGATTATAGCAATCAGTCCCAGCATTTT

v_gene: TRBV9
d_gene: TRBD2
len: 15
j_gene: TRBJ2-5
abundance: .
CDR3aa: CASSVASGARETQYF
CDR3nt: TGTGCCAGCAGCGTCGCTAGCGGGGCCCGGGAGACCCAGTACTTC

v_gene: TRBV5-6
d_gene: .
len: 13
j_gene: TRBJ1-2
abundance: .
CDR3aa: CASSSDTNYGYTF
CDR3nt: TGTGCCAGCAGCTCGGACACCAACTATGGCTACACCTTC

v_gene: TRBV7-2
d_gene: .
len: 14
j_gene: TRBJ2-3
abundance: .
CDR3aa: CASSLSRGENTQYF
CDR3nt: TGTGCCAGCAGCTTAAGTAGGGGCGAGAATACGCAGTATTTT

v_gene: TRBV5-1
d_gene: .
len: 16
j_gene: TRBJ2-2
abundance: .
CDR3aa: CASSHEGHTNTGELFF
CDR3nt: TGCGCCAGCAGCCACGAGGGACACACGAACACCGGGGAGCTGTTTTTT

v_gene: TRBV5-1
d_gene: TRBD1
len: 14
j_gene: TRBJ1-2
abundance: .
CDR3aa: CASSEPGQGYGYTF
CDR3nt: TGCGCCAGCAGCGAGCCCGGACAGGGGTATGGCTACACCTTC

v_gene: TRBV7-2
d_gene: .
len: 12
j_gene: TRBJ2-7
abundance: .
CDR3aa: CASRSSRAEQYF
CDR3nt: TGTGCCAGCAGGTCCTCCAGGGCCGAGCAGTACTTC

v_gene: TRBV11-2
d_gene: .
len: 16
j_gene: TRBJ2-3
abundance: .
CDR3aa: CASSLGASDFTDTQYF
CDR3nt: TGTGCCAGCAGCTTAGGGGCTAGCGATTTCACAGATACGCAGTATTTT

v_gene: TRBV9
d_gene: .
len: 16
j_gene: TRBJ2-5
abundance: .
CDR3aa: CASSARGAPYPETQYF
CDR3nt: TGTGCCAGCAGCGCTCGGGGAGCCCCATACCCAGAGACCCAGTACTTC

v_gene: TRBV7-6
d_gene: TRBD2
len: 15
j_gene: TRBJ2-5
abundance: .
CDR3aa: CASSLAGGHQETQYF
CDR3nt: TGTGCCAGCAGTCTAGCGGGGGGCCATCAAGAGACCCAGTACTTC

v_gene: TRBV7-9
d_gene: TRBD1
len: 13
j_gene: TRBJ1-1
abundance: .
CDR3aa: CASSLNRGTEAFF
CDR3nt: TGTGCCAGCAGCCTCAACAGGGGCACTGAAGCTTTCTTT

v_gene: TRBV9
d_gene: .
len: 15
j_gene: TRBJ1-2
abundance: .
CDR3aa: CASSHSGTTSYGYTF
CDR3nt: TGTGCCAGCAGCCACTCTGGGACAACGTCTTACGGCTACACCTTC

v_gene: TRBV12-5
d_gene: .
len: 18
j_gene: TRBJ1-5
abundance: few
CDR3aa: CASGIPLWGDNSNQPQHF
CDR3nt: TGTGCTAGTGGGATTCCTCTGTGGGGGGATAATAGCAATCAGCCCCAGCATTTT

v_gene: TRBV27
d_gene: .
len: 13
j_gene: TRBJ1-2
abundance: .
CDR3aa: CASSLSLRGGYTF
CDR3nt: TGTGCCAGCAGTTTATCGTTGCGGGGGGGCTACACCTTC

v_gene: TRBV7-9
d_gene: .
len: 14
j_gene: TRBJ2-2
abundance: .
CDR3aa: CASSPGILTGELFF
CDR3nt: TGTGCCAGCAGCCCCGGGATACTCACCGGGGAGCTGTTTTTT

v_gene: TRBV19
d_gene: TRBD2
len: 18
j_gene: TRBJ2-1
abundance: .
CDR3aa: CATQRRLAGGYPNNEQFF
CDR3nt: TGTGCCACCCAACGTCGACTAGCGGGGGGCTACCCGAACAATGAGCAGTTCTTC

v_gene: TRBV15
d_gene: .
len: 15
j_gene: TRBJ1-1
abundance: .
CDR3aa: CATSREATVNTEAFF
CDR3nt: TGTGCCACCAGCAGAGAGGCGACAGTGAACACTGAAGCTTTCTTT

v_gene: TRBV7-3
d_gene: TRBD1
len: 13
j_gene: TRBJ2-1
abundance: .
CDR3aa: CASSPLDRVGQFF
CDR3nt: TGTGCCAGCAGCCCCCTGGACAGGGTCGGGCAGTTCTTC

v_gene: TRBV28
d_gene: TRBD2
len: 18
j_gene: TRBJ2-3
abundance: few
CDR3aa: CASIPGGLAGGPTDTQYF
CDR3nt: TGTGCCAGCATCCCCGGGGGGCTAGCGGGAGGGCCCACAGATACGCAGTATTTT

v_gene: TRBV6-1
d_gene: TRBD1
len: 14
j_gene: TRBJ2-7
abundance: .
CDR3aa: CASTAGTGGYEQYF
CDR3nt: TGTGCCAGCACCGCCGGGACAGGCGGCTACGAGCAGTACTTC

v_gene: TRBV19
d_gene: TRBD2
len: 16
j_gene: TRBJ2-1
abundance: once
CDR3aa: CASSRNLAGVDNEQFF
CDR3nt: TGTGCCAGTAGTCGAAATCTAGCGGGGGTGGACAATGAGCAGTTCTTC

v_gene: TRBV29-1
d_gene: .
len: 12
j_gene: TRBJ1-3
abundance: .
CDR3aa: CSVSSVGNTIYF
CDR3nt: TGCAGCGTTTCTTCCGTCGGAAACACCATATATTTT

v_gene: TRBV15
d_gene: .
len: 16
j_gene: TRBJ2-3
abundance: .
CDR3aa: CATSRDIGQVTDTQYF
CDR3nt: TGTGCCACCAGCAGAGATATCGGACAAGTCACAGATACGCAGTATTTT

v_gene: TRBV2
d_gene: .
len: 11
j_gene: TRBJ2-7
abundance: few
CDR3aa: CATDDSYEQYF
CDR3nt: TGTGCCACGGATGACAGCTACGAGCAGTACTTC

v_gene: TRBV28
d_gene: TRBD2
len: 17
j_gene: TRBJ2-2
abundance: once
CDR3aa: CASSFPRLAGGSGELFF
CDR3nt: TGTGCCAGCAGTTTCCCCCGACTAGCGGGAGGTTCCGGGGAGCTGTTTTTT

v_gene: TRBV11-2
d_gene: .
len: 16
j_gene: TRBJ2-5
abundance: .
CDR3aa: CASSLGARAEGETQYF
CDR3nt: TGTGCCAGCAGCTTAGGGGCCAGGGCAGAAGGGGAGACCCAGTACTTC

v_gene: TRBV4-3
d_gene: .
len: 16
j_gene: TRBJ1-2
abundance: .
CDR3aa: CASSQGISRGRHGYTF
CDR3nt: TGCGCCAGCAGCCAAGGGATCTCGCGGGGCCGGCATGGCTACACCTTC

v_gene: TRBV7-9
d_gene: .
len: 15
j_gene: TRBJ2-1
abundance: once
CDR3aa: CASSRGTFSYNEQFF
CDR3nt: TGTGCCAGCAGCCGGGGGACTTTCTCCTACAATGAGCAGTTCTTC

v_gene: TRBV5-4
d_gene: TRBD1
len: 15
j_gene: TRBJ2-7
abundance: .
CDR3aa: CASSFGQGLNYEQYF
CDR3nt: TGTGCCAGCAGCTTTGGACAGGGGTTAAACTACGAGCAGTACTTC

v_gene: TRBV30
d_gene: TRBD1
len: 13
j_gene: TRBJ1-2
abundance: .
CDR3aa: CAWSQDRGGGYTF
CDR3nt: TGTGCCTGGAGTCAAGACAGGGGCGGTGGCTACACCTTC

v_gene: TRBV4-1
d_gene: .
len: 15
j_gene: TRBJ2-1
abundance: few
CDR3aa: CASSPYGGRAGEQFF
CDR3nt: TGCGCCAGCAGCCCTTACGGCGGCCGGGCGGGCGAGCAGTTCTTC

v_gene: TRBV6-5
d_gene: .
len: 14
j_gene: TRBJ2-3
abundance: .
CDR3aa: CASSPLLSTDTQYF
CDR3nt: TGTGCCAGCAGTCCACTCCTTAGCACAGATACGCAGTATTTT

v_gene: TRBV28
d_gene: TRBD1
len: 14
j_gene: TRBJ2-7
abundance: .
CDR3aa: CASQTPPDRYEQYF
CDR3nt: TGTGCCAGTCAGACGCCCCCGGACAGGTACGAGCAGTACTTC

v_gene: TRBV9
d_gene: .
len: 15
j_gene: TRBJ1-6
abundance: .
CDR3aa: CASSVGGDRNSPLHF
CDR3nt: TGTGCCAGCAGCGTAGGGGGGGACCGAAATTCACCCCTCCACTTT

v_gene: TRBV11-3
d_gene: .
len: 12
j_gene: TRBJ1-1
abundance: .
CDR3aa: CASSQGNTEAFF
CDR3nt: TGTGCCAGCAGCCAGGGTAACACTGAAGCTTTCTTT

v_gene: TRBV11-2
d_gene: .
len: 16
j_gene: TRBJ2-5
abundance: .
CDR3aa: CASYRGSGWDQETQYF
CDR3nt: TGTGCCAGCTACCGGGGGTCCGGGTGGGACCAAGAGACCCAGTACTTC

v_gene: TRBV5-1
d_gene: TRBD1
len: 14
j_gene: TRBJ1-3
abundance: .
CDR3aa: CASMQGATGNTIYF
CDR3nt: TGCGCCAGCATGCAGGGGGCGACCGGAAACACCATATATTTT

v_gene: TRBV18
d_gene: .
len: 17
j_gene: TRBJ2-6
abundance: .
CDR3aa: CASSPNPTGSGANVLTF
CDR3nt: TGTGCCAGCTCACCAAACCCAACGGGCTCTGGGGCCAACGTCCTGACTTTC

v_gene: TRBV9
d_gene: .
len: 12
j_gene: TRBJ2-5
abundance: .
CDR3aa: CASSGTEETQYF
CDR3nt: TGTGCCAGCAGCGGGACTGAAGAGACCCAGTACTTC

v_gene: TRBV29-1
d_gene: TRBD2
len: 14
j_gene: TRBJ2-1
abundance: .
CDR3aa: CSVSTSGGPNEQFF
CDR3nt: TGCAGCGTGTCAACTAGCGGGGGGCCTAATGAGCAGTTCTTC

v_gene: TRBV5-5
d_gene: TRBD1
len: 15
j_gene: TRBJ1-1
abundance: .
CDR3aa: CASSLGQGASTEAFF
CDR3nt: TGTGCCAGCAGCTTGGGACAGGGGGCGTCCACTGAAGCTTTCTTT